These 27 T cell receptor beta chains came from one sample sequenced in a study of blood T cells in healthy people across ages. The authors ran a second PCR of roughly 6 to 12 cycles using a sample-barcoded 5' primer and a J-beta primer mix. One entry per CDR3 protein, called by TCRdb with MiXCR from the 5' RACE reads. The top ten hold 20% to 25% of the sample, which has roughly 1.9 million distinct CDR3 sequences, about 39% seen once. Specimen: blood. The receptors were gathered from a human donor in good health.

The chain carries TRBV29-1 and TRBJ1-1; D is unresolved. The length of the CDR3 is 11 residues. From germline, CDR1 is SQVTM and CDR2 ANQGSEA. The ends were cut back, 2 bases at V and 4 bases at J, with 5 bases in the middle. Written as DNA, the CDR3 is TGCAGCGTTGAAAAGGTCACTGAAGCTTTCTTT. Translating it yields CSVEKVTEAFF. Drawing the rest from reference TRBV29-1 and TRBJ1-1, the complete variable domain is SAVISQKPSRDICQRGTSLTIQCQVDSQVTMMFWYRQQPGQSLTLIATANQGSEATYESGFVIDKFPISRPNLTFSTLTVSNMSPEDSSIYLCSVEKVTEAFFGQGTRLTVV.

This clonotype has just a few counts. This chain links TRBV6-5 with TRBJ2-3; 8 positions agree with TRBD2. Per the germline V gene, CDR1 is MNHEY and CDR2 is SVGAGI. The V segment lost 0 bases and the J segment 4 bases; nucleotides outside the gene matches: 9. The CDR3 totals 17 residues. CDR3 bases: TGTGCCAGCAGTTACTCGTCTAGCGGGTGGGGCGCAGATACGCAGTATTTT. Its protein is CASSYSSSGWGADTQYF.

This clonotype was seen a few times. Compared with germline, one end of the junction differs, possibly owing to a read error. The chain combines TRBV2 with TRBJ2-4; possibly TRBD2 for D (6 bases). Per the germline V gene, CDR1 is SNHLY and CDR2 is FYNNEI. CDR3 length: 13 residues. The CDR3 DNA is TGTGCCGGCAGTCGGGAGCCCCGTGCTAGTCAGTACTTC. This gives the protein CAGSREPRASQYF.

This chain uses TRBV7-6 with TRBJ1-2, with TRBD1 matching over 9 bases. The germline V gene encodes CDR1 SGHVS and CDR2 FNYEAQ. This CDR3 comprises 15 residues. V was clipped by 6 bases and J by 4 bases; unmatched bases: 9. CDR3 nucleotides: TGTGCCAGCAGTCCCCTGACAGGGGGTTTCTATGGCTACACCTTC. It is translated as CASSPLTGGFYGYTF.

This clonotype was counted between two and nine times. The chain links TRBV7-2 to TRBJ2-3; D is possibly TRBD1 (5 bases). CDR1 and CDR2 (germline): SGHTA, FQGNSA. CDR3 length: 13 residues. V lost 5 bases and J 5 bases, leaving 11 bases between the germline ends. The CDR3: CASSRSQGDTQYF. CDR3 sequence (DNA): TGTGCCAGCAGCCGATCTCAGGGAGATACGCAGTATTTT.

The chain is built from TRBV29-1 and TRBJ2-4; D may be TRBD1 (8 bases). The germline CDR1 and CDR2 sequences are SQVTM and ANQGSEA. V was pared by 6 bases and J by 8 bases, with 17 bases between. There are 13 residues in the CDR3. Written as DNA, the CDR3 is TGCAGCGTGTCGGACAGGGCGGGAGACATTCAGTACTTC. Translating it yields CSVSDRAGDIQYF.

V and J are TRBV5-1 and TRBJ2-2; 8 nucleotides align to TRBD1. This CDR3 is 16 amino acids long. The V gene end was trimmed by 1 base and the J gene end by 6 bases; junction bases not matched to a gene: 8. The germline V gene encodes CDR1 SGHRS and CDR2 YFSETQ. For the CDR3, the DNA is TGCGCCAGCAGCTTGACCAATCAGGGGGCATCCGGGGAGCTGTTTTTT. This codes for CASSLTNQGASGELFF.

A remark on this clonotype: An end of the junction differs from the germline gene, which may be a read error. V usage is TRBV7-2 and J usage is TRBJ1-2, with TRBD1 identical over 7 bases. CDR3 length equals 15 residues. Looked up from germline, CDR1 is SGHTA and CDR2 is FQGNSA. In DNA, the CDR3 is TGTGCCGGCAGTCCCCCCGGACAGGCAAACTATGGCTACACCTTC. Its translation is CAGSPPGQANYGYTF.

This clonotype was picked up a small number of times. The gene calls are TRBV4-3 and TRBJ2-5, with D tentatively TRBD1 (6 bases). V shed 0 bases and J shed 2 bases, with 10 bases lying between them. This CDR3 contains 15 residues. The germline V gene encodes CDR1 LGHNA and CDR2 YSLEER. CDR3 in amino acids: CASSQEGTRQETQYF. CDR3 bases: TGCGCCAGCAGCCAAGAGGGGACACGTCAAGAGACCCAGTACTTC.

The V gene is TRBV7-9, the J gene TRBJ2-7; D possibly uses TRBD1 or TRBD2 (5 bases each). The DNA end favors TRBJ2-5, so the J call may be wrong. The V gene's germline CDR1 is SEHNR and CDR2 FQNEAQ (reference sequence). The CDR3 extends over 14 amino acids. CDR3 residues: CAGTHRGPAETQYF. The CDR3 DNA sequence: TGTGCCGGCACCCATCGGGGACCTGCGGAGACCCAGTACTTC.

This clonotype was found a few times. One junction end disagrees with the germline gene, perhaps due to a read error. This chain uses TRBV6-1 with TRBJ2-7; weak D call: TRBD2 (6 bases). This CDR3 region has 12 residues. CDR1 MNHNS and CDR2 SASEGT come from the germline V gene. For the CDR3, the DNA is TGCGCCGGAGGGGTTAGCTCCTACGAGCAGTACTTC. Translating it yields CAGGVSSYEQYF.

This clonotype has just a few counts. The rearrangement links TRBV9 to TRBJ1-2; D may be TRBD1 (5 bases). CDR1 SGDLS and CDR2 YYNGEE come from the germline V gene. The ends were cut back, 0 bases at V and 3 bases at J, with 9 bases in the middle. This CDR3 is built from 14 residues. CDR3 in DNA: TGTGCCAGCAGCGTAGTAGGGGAGGACTATGGCTACACCTTC. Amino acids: CASSVVGEDYGYTF.

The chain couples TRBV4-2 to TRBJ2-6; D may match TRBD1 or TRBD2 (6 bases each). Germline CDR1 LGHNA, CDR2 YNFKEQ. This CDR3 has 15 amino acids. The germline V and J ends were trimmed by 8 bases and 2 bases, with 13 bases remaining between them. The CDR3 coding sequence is TGTGCCAGCCGGGGGCAGCCCCCTGGGGCCAACGTCCTGACTTTC. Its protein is CASRGQPPGANVLTF.

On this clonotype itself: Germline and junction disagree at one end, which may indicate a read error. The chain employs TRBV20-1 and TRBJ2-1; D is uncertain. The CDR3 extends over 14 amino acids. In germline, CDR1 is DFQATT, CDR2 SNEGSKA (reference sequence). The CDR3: CSATPGPTNNERFF. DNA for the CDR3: TGCAGTGCTACCCCAGGTCCAACGAACAATGAGCGGTTCTTC.

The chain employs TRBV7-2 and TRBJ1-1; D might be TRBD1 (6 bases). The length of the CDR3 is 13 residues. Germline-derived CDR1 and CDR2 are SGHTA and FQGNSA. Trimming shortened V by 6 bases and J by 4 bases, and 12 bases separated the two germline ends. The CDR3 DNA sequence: TGTGCCAGCAGTTACAGGGTCCCCACTGAAGCTTTCTTT. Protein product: CASSYRVPTEAFF. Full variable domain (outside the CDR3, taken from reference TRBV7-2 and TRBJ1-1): GAGVSQSPSNKVTEKGKDVELRCDPISGHTALYWYRQSLGQGLEFLIYFQGNSAPDKSGLPSDRFSAERTGGSVSTLTIQRTQQEDSAVYLCASSYRVPTEAFFGQGTRLTVV.

The CDR3 coding sequence is TGCGCCAGCAGCCAAGATTTAATACAGATCACCGGGGAGCTGTTTTTT. Protein: CASSQDLIQITGELFF. The V gene is TRBV4-3, the J gene TRBJ2-2, with D unclear. This CDR3 is built from 16 residues. Germline CDR1 and CDR2: LGHNA and YSLEER. V lost 0 bases to trimming and J lost 4 bases, with 12 bases between them.

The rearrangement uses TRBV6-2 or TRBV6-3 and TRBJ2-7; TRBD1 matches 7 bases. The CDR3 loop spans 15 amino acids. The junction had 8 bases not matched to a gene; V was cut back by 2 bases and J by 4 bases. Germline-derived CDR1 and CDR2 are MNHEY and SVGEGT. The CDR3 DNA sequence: TGTGCCAGCAGTTACCTATTGGACAGGATTTACGAGCAGTACTTC. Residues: CASSYLLDRIYEQYF.

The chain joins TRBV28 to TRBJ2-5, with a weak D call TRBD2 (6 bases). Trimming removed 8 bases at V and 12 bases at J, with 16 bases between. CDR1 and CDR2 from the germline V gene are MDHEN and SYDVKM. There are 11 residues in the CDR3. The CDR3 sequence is CASWGDRGEYF. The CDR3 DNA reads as TGTGCCAGCTGGGGGGACCGAGGGGAGTACTTC.

Written as DNA, the CDR3 is TGTGCCACCAGCAGAGCGGGCGGGATCTCCTACAATGAGCAGTTCTTC. It translates to CATSRAGGISYNEQFF. This sequence joins TRBV15 and TRBJ2-1; TRBD2 might be the D (6 bases). Germline CDR1 and CDR2: LNHNV and YYDKDF (reference sequence). The CDR3 loop spans 16 amino acids. V was shortened by 1 base and J by 0 bases, with 10 bases between the two germline ends.

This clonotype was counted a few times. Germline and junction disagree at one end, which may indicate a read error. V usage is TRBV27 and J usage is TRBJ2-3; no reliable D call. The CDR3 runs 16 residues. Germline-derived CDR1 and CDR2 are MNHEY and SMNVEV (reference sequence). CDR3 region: CASSPGPGPSTDTRYF. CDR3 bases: TGTGCCAGCAGTCCTGGACCGGGCCCGAGCACAGATACGCGGTATTTT.

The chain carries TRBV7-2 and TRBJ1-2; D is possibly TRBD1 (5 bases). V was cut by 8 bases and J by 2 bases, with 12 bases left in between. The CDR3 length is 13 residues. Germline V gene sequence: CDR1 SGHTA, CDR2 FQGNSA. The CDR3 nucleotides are TGTGCCAGCGCCCCGGGACCCAACTATGGCTACACCTTC. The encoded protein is CASAPGPNYGYTF.

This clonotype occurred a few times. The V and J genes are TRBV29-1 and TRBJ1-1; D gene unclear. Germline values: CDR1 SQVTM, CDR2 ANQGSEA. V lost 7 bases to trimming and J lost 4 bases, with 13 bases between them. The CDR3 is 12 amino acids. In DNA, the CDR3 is TGCAGCGCGGGCTGGGGTAGCACTGAAGCTTTCTTT. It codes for CSAGWGSTEAFF.

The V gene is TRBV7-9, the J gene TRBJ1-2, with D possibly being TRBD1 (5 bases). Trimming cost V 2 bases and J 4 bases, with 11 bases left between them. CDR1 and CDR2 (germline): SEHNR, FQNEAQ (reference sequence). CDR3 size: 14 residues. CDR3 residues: CASSLNGASYGYTF. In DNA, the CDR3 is TGTGCCAGCAGCTTAAATGGGGCGAGCTATGGCTACACCTTC. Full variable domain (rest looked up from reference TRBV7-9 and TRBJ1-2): DTGVSQNPRHKITKRGQNVTFRCDPISEHNRLYWYRQTLGQGPEFLTYFQNEAQLEKSRLLSDRFSAERPKGSFSTLEIQRTEQGDSAMYLCASSLNGASYGYTFGSGTRLTVV.

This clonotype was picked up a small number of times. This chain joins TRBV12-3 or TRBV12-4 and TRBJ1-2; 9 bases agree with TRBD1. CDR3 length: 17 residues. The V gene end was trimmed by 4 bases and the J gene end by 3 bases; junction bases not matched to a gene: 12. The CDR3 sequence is CASSSNRDRASDYGYTF. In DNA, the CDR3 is TGTGCCAGCAGTTCGAACCGGGACAGGGCCTCGGACTATGGCTACACCTTC.

As DNA, the CDR3 is TGCAGCGTTGAAGAAGGACAGCATCCCTGCGAGCAGTACTTC. Residues: CSVEEGQHPCEQYF. The chain uses TRBV29-1 and TRBJ2-7; tentative D call: TRBD1 (6 bases). CDR1 is SQVTM, CDR2 ANQGSEA, per germline. The V and J ends lost 0 bases and 6 bases respectively, with 15 bases between them. CDR3 length equals 14 residues.

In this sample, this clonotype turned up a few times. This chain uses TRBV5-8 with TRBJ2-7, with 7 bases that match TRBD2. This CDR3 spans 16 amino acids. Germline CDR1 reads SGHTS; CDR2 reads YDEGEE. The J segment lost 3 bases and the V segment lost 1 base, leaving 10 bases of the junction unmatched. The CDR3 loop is CASSLFYGGNFYEQYF. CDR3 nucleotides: TGTGCCAGCAGCTTGTTCTACGGGGGGAATTTCTACGAGCAGTACTTC.

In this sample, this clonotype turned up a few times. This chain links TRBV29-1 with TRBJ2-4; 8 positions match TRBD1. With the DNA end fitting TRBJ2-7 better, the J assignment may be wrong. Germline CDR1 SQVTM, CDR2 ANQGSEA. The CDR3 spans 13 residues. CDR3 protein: CSVSPTGAYEQYF. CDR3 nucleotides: TGCAGCGTTTCGCCGACAGGGGCCTACGAGCAGTACTTC.